These 27 T cell receptor beta chains were all obtained from the same sample, sequenced in a study of human CD4 T cells and Enterobacteriaceae. Libraries were prepared by immunoSEQ multiplex PCR; TCRdb keeps only in-frame clonotypes and omits some of them. Here the sample spans approximately 26,000 clones, approximately 80% being singletons. All CD4+ cells other than CD45RA+CCR7+CD95- naive cells were sorted as memory, over 98% pure. Sequenced input: memory CD4+ T cells from blood. These receptors were collected from a human donor in good health.

The chain combines TRBV5-4 with TRBJ2-1, with TRBD2 identical over 12 bases. There are 15 residues in the CDR3. Germline V gene sequence: CDR1 SGHNT, CDR2 YYREEE (reference sequence). V trimming: 4 bases; J trimming: 4 bases; junction bases outside the gene matches: 3. The CDR3 sequence is CASSTSGGSYNEQFF. The CDR3 DNA follows: TGTGCCAGCAGCACTAGCGGGGGGTCTTACAATGAGCAGTTCTTC.

V is TRBV7-9 and J is TRBJ1-2; a weak D match, TRBD1 (5 bases). Looked up from germline, CDR1 is SEHNR and CDR2 is FQNEAQ (reference sequence). The V end lost 5 bases, the J end lost 2 bases, and 15 bases lay between the germline ends. The CDR3 totals 15 residues. CDR3 region: CASSLRGGGNYGYTF. CDR3 DNA sequence: TGTGCCAGCAGCCTCCGTGGGGGAGGGAACTATGGCTACACCTTC. The full variable domain, in which reference TRBV7-9 and TRBJ1-2 provide the parts outside the CDR3, is DTGVSQNPRHKITKRGQNVTFRCDPISEHNRLYWYRQTLGQGPEFLTYFQNEAQLEKSRLLSDRFSAERPKGSFSTLEIQRTEQGDSAMYLCASSLRGGGNYGYTFGSGTRLTVV.

J is TRBJ1-1 and V is TRBV12-5, with a possible D match to TRBD1 (6 bases). This CDR3 is built from 12 residues. V lost 3 bases, J lost 10 bases, and 12 bases lay in between. The germline CDR1 and CDR2 sequences are LGHNT and FRNRAP. The CDR3 spells CASGLGQLRAFF. The CDR3 bases are TGTGCTAGTGGTTTAGGACAGTTAAGAGCTTTCTTT.

The chain has TRBV5-1 and TRBJ2-3, with 7 bases lining up with TRBD2. V trimming: 3 bases; J trimming: 2 bases; junction bases outside the gene matches: 3. The germline V gene has CDR1 SGHRS and CDR2 YFSETQ. The CDR3 spans 14 residues. CDR3 in DNA: TGCGCCAGCAGCTCCGGGGGGTACACAGATACGCAGTATTTT. The encoded protein is CASSSGGYTDTQYF.

The rearrangement links TRBV5-4 to TRBJ2-5; 14 nucleotides match TRBD2. V lost 3 bases, J lost 3 bases, and 10 bases stayed unmatched. The germline V gene has CDR1 SGHNT and CDR2 YYREEE (reference sequence). The CDR3 runs to 18 residues. As DNA, the CDR3 is TGTGCCAGCAGCTCGGGGGGACTAGCGGGGGCCCTAAAAGAGACCCAGTACTTC. This codes for CASSSGGLAGALKETQYF.

This clone was picked up a small number of times. V usage is TRBV5-1 and J usage is TRBJ1-1, with D uncertain. The V end was cut by 4 bases, the J end by 12 bases, with 19 bases between. This CDR3 is built from 13 residues. The germline V gene encodes CDR1 SGHRS and CDR2 YFSETQ. The CDR3: CASSEDGLPPSFF. For the CDR3, the DNA is TGCGCCAGCAGCGAAGACGGACTCCCACCTTCTTTCTTT. The full variable domain, in which reference TRBV5-1 and TRBJ1-1 provide the parts outside the CDR3, is KAGVTQTPRYLIKTRGQQVTLSCSPISGHRSVSWYQQTPGQGLQFLFEYFSETQRNKGNFPGRFSGRQFSNSRSEMNVSTLELGDSALYLCASSEDGLPPSFFGQGTRLTVV.

The rearrangement links TRBV7-6 to TRBJ2-1; D unclear. The germline V gene has CDR1 SGHVS and CDR2 FNYEAQ. The CDR3 has 13 amino acids. V was clipped by 8 bases and J by 1 base, with 9 bases between them. The CDR3 DNA is TGTGCCAGCGGGTATCAGTCCTACAATGAGCAGTTCTTC. The encoded protein is CASGYQSYNEQFF.

This chain joins TRBV2 and TRBJ2-4; 9 bases are shared with TRBD2. V lost 5 bases to trimming and J lost 3 bases; unmatched junction nucleotides: 11. In germline, CDR1 is SNHLY, CDR2 FYNNEI. The CDR3 loop spans 17 amino acids. The CDR3 DNA follows: TGTGCCAGCAGTTTTGGGACTAGCAGGTCGGGCAAAAACATTCAGTACTTC. Protein sequence: CASSFGTSRSGKNIQYF.

This chain connects TRBV4-1 to TRBJ1-2, with D unclear. Germline V gene data show CDR1 as MGHRA and CDR2 as YSYEKL. The CDR3 is 17 residues long. Trimming pared 4 bases from V and 10 bases from J, leaving 28 bases between. CDR3 protein: CASSPRAESTKILYYTF. The CDR3 DNA sequence: TGCGCCAGCAGCCCCCGAGCGGAGAGCACTAAAATCTTATACTACACCTTC.

This chain joins TRBV5-1 and TRBJ2-3; TRBD1 might be the D (5 bases). The CDR3 is made up of 13 amino acids. The V end lost 4 bases, the J end lost 1 base, and 7 bases lay between the germline ends. Germline loops: CDR1 SGHRS, CDR2 YFSETQ. The CDR3 DNA reads as TGCGCCAGCAGCCAAGGGGGCACAGATACGCAGTATTTT. Its translation: CASSQGGTDTQYF.

The chain uses TRBV29-1 and TRBJ2-3; D perhaps matches TRBD2 (6 bases). This CDR3 comprises 14 residues. Looked up from germline, CDR1 is SQVTM and CDR2 is ANQGSEA. V lost 1 base to trimming and J lost 6 bases, with 14 bases between them. This CDR3 reads CSVEGDSKWDTQYF. The CDR3 region has the DNA TGCAGCGTTGAAGGGGACTCGAAATGGGATACGCAGTATTTT.

Only one count was recorded for this clone. The chain has TRBV18 and TRBJ2-5; D uncertain. The CDR3 has 13 residues. Between the trimmed V and J ends, which lost 3 bases and 0 bases, there was a span of 5 bases. Per the germline V gene, CDR1 is KGHSH and CDR2 is LQKENI. The CDR3 nucleotides are TGTGCCAGCTCACCTAACCACCAAGAGACCCAGTACTTC. It translates to CASSPNHQETQYF.

The chain recombines TRBV19 with TRBJ2-3, with D perhaps TRBD1 or TRBD2 (5 bases each). Germline CDR1 and CDR2: LNHDA and SQIVND (reference sequence). V gave up 9 bases and J gave up 2 bases, with 12 bases separating them. The CDR3 is made up of 13 amino acids. This CDR3 is CASAGTHTDTQYF. CDR3 bases: TGTGCCAGCGCAGGGACGCACACAGATACGCAGTATTTT.

With regard to this clone: The sample holds other DNA sequences that translate to the same CDR3. The rearrangement joins TRBV11-2 to TRBJ2-3, with D uncertain. The CDR3 covers 12 residues. Looked up from germline, CDR1 is SGHAT and CDR2 is FQNNGV. V lost 1 base, J lost 4 bases, and 3 bases lay in between. This CDR3 is CASSLAPDTQYF. The DNA for the CDR3 is TGTGCCAGCAGCTTAGCCCCAGATACGCAGTATTTT.

The chain is built from TRBV7-2 and TRBJ1-5, with D perhaps matching TRBD1 (5 bases). The CDR3 spans 14 residues. The germline gives CDR1 SGHTA, CDR2 FQGNSA. V gave up 1 base and J gave up 7 bases, with 11 bases separating them. CDR3 loop: CASSLVGGSQPQHF. CDR3 in DNA: TGTGCCAGCAGCTTAGTCGGGGGGAGCCAGCCCCAGCATTTT. The full variable domain, rest sourced from reference TRBV7-2 and TRBJ1-5, is GAGVSQSPSNKVTEKGKDVELRCDPISGHTALYWYRQSLGQGLEFLIYFQGNSAPDKSGLPSDRFSAERTGGSVSTLTIQRTQQEDSAVYLCASSLVGGSQPQHFGDGTRLSIL.

The chain couples TRBV30 to TRBJ1-2; the D is unclear. This CDR3 region has 12 residues. V was cut by 4 bases and J by 7 bases, with 13 bases left in between. CDR1 and CDR2 (germline): GTSNPN, SVGIG (reference sequence). In DNA, the CDR3 is TGTGCCTGGATGAGTACGCGGTCTGGCTACACCTTC. Encoded protein: CAWMSTRSGYTF.

This chain connects TRBV6-6 to TRBJ1-2; possibly TRBD1 for D (5 bases). Trimming removed 7 bases at V and 5 bases at J, with 14 bases between. CDR1 is MNHNY, CDR2 SVGAGI, per germline (reference sequence). The CDR3 is 13 amino acids. The CDR3 is CASNEGRDYGYTF. CDR3 nucleotides: TGTGCCAGCAACGAGGGGCGGGATTATGGCTACACCTTC.

The sample holds one count of this clone. The V and J genes are TRBV27 and TRBJ1-2, with D uncertain. This CDR3 is built from 15 residues. The germline CDR1 and CDR2 sequences are MNHEY and SMNVEV (reference sequence). With 6 bases removed from V and 4 bases from J, the gap between germline ends came to 18 bases. In DNA form, the CDR3 reads TGTGCCAGCAGAATGAGATACAAGGAGGCCTATGGCTACACCTTC. As protein: CASRMRYKEAYGYTF.

CDR3 loop: CASSLGTSVGTDTQYF. CDR3 nucleotides: TGTGCCAGCAGTTTGGGGACTAGCGTCGGCACAGATACGCAGTATTTT. The V gene is TRBV28, the J gene TRBJ2-3, with TRBD2 matching over 10 bases. The CDR3 sequence is 16 residues long. Per germline, CDR1 MDHEN and CDR2 SYDVKM. V trimming: 3 bases; J trimming: 1 base; junction bases outside the gene matches: 4.

This clone was detected only a few times. The rearrangement uses TRBV18 and TRBJ2-5, with a weak D call TRBD2 (5 bases). The CDR3 has 13 residues. Trimming cost V 3 bases and J 2 bases, with 7 bases left between them. The germline V gene encodes CDR1 KGHSH and CDR2 LQKENI. The CDR3 bases are TGTGCCAGCTCACCCGGGATTCAAGAGACCCAGTACTTC. The encoded protein is CASSPGIQETQYF. Complete variable domain (other parts from reference TRBV18 and TRBJ2-5): NAGVMQNPRHLVRRRGQEARLRCSPMKGHSHVYWYRQLPEEGLKFMVYLQKENIIDESGMPKERFSAEFPKEGPSILRIQQVVRGDSAAYFCASSPGIQETQYFGPGTRLLVL.

This chain joins TRBV2 and TRBJ1-2, with D maybe TRBD1 (5 bases). Germline values: CDR1 SNHLY, CDR2 FYNNEI. The CDR3 runs to 13 residues. Trimming pared 3 bases from V and 4 bases from J, leaving 9 bases between. The CDR3 DNA follows: TGTGCCAGCAGTGAGCAGGGTAGCTATGGCTACACCTTC. Translated: CASSEQGSYGYTF.

The J gene is TRBJ1-2, the V gene TRBV7-2; a possible D gene is TRBD1 (6 bases). The CDR3 totals 12 residues. Per the germline V gene, CDR1 is SGHTA and CDR2 is FQGNSA. Trimming cost V 6 bases and J 8 bases, with 13 bases left between them. The CDR3 DNA sequence: TGTGCCAGCAGATCCGACAGGAGCGGCTACACCTTC. Translated: CASRSDRSGYTF.

This clone was counted a single time. The rearrangement uses TRBV6-1 and TRBJ1-1; no reliable D call. V was cut by 6 bases and J by 1 base, with 9 bases left in between. This CDR3 contains 13 residues. From germline, CDR1 is MNHNS and CDR2 SASEGT. CDR3 DNA: TGTGCCAGCAGCGAACATACGAACACTGAAGCTTTCTTT. It codes for CASSEHTNTEAFF.

This chain joins TRBV7-9 and TRBJ2-5; the D call may be TRBD1 or TRBD2 (5 bases each). The DNA end lines up better with TRBJ2-7; the J call may be wrong. Germline CDR1 and CDR2: SEHNR and FQNEAQ (reference sequence). This CDR3 spans 16 amino acids. CDR3 DNA sequence: TGTGCCAGCAGCTCAGCCCAAGGGACGCACTCCTACGAGCAGTACTTC. This encodes CASSSAQGTHSYEQYF.

The chain carries TRBV11-3 and TRBJ2-1; TRBD1 aligns across 8 bases. Germline CDR1 and CDR2: SGHNT and YENEEA. The CDR3 contains 14 residues. V lost 3 bases and J lost 5; bases outside the gene matches: 3. The CDR3 coding sequence is TGTGCCAGCAGCTTGGGGGGACAGGACAATGAGCAGTTCTTC. It yields the protein CASSLGGQDNEQFF.

CDR3 residues: CASSPRTGYTEAFF. The CDR3 region has the DNA TGTGCCAGCAGCCCCCGGACGGGATACACTGAAGCTTTCTTT. The chain employs TRBV13 and TRBJ1-1; D unresolved. This CDR3 comprises 14 residues. The V gene's germline CDR1 is PRHDT and CDR2 FYEKMQ (reference sequence). V was cut by 5 bases and J by 3 bases, with 13 bases left in between.

V gene TRBV5-4 combines with J gene TRBJ2-3; D is unresolved. The length of the CDR3 is 14 residues. V was trimmed by 1 base and J by 1 base, leaving 7 bases between them. Germline-derived CDR1 and CDR2 are SGHNT and YYREEE (reference sequence). This chain's CDR3 is CASSLSLGTDTQYF. Written as DNA, the CDR3 is TGTGCCAGCAGCTTGAGCCTCGGCACAGATACGCAGTATTTT.